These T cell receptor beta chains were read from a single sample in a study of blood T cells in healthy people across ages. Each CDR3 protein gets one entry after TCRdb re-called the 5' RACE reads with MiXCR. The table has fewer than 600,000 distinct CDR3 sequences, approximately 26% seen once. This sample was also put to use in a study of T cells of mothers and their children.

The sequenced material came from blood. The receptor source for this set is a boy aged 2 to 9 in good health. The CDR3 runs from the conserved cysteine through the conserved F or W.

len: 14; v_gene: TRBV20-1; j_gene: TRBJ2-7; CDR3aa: CSALVRDLSYEQYF
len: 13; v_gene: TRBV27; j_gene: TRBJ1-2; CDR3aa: CASSGGRIEGYTF
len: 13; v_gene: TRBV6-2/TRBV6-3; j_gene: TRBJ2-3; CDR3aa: CASNRTPQDTQYF
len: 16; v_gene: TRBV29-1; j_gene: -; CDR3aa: CSVFLTEPRSSNEQFF
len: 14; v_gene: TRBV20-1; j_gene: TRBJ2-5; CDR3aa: CSCSRGDLGETQYF
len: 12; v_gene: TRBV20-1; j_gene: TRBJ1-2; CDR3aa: CTIHRGAYGYTF
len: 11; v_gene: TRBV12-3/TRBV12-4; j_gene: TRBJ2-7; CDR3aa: CASSYGREQYF
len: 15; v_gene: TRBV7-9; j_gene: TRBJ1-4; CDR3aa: CASSFSGTGNEKLFF
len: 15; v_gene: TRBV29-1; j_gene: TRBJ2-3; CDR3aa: CSVEGTGGGTDTQYF
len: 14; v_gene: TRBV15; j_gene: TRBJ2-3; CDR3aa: CATSRDRGDSDVYF
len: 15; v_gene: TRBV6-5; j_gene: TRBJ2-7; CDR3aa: CASSYSTSGEYEQYF
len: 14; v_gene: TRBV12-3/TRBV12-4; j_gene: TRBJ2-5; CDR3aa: CASSFPLSRETQYF
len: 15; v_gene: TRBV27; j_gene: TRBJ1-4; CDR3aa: CASSPIGTRDEKLFF
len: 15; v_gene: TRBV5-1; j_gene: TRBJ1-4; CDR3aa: CASSFVTGDNEKLFF
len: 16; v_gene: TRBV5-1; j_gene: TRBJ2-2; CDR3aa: CASTLGPTANTGELFF
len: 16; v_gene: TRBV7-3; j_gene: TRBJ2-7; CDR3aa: CASSPDPGLAAYEQYF
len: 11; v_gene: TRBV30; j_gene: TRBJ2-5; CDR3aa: CAWRQSETQYF
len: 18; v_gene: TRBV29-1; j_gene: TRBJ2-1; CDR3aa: CSVEGGRASQASYNEQFF
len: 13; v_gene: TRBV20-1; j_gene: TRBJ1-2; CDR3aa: CSARGQAEMGYTF
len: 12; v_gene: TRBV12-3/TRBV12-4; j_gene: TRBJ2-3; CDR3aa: CASGQNTDTQYF
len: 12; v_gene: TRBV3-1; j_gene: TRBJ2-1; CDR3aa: CASSQDINGQFF
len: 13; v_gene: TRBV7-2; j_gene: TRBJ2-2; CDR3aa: CASSPSPAGELFF
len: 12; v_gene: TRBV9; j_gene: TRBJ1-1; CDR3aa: CASSGGATEAFF
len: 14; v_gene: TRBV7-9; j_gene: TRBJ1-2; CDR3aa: CASSQTALSYGYTF
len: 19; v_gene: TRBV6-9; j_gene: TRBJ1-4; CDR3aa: CASRSPPQGSFGGNEKLFF
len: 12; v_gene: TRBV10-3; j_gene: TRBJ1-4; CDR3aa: CAISRRNEKLFF
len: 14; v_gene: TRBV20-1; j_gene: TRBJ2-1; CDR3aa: CSARSGLAGNEQFF
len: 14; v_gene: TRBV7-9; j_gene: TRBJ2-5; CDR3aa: CASSPGTSPETQYF
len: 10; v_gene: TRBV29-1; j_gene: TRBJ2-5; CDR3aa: CSVAVETQYF
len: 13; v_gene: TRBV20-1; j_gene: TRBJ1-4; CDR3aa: CSARGSANEKLFF
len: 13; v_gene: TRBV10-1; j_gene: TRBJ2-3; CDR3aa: CASSARVSDTQYF
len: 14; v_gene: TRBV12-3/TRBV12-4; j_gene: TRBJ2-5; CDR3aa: CASSPEVSRETQYF
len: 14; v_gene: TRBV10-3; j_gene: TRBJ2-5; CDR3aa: CAISPMGGQETQYF
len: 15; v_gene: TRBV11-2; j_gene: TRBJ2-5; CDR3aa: CASSIDRVGKETQYF
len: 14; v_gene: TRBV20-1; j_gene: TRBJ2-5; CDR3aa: CSASSDRDGETQYF
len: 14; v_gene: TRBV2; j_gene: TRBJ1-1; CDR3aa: CASSLPSMNTEAFF
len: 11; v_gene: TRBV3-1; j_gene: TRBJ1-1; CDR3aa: CASSDASRAFF
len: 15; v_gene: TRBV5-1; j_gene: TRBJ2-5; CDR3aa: CASRRLVAKGETQYF